These 22 T cell receptor beta chains originate from one sample sequenced in a study of shared clonotypes between healthy human individuals. TCRdb's table, derived via immunoSEQ multiplex PCR, lists solely in-frame clones and lacks some. The data hold 530,000 or so clones, with roughly 85% observed a single time. Sequenced material: PBMCs. The receptors were sampled from a woman aged 40 to 50 in good health. Some clones in this sample may be carry-over from other donors' samples.

The rearrangement uses TRBV30 and TRBJ1-2; maybe TRBD1 (5 bases). The CDR3 is 11 residues long. V lost 5 bases and J 7 bases, leaving 11 bases between the germline ends. Germline V lookup: CDR1 GTSNPN, CDR2 SVGIG (reference sequence). The CDR3 spells CAWEKTVGYTF. The CDR3 DNA follows: TGTGCCTGGGAGAAGACAGTTGGCTACACCTTC.

This chain connects TRBV7-6 to TRBJ1-6; D remains ambiguous. Between the trimmed V and J ends, which lost 1 base and 5 bases, there was a span of 9 bases. Per the germline V gene, CDR1 is SGHVS and CDR2 is FNYEAQ. This CDR3 has 15 amino acids. CDR3 protein: CASSLVAADNSPLHF. CDR3 nucleotides: TGTGCCAGCAGCTTAGTGGCGGCGGATAATTCACCCCTCCACTTT.

The chain carries TRBV11-3 and TRBJ2-7; no firm D call. V gave up 1 base and J gave up 3 bases, with 7 bases separating them. CDR1 and CDR2 (germline): SGHNT, YENEEA. The CDR3 runs 13 residues. CDR3 loop: CASSLGPGYEQYF. The CDR3, as DNA: TGTGCCAGCAGCTTAGGACCAGGCTACGAGCAGTACTTC.

Only one count was recorded for this clone. The chain recombines TRBV5-1 with TRBJ2-1; no clear D gene. Trimming took off 4 bases at V and 2 bases at J, with 7 bases between the two ends. This CDR3 comprises 13 residues. Germline V gives CDR1 SGHRS, CDR2 YFSETQ. CDR3 protein: CASSVDTYNEQFF. In nucleotides, the CDR3 is TGCGCCAGCAGCGTCGATACCTACAATGAGCAGTTCTTC.

The chain recombines TRBV25-1 with TRBJ2-7, with a weak D call TRBD2 (5 bases). The V end was cut by 4 bases, the J end by 5 bases, with 18 bases between. CDR1 MGHDK and CDR2 SYGVNS come from the germline V gene. This CDR3 is built from 15 residues. This CDR3 reads CASSGRGFGRNEQYF. Here the CDR3 DNA reads TGTGCCAGCAGTGGTCGGGGATTCGGTCGAAACGAGCAGTACTTC.

This clone was seen just once. The chain has TRBV7-2 and TRBJ1-2; D perhaps matches TRBD1 (6 bases). The CDR3 is 14 amino acids. V was pared by 1 base and J by 5 bases, with 11 bases between. Germline-derived CDR1 and CDR2 are SGHTA and FQGNSA. The DNA for the CDR3 is TGTGCCAGCAGCTTAGACAGGGTCGGATATGGCTACACCTTC. This gives the protein CASSLDRVGYGYTF.

V usage is TRBV7-9 and J usage is TRBJ2-1; a weak D match, TRBD2 (5 bases). Trimming took 5 bases from V and 0 from J, leaving 11 bases between them. Germline V CDR1 and CDR2: SEHNR, FQNEAQ (reference sequence). The length of the CDR3 is 15 residues. For the CDR3, the DNA is TGTGCCAGCAGCCCCCCGGGAAGCTCCTACAATGAGCAGTTCTTC. Translated: CASSPPGSSYNEQFF. The whole variable domain, remainder taken from reference TRBV7-9 and TRBJ2-1, is DTGVSQNPRHKITKRGQNVTFRCDPISEHNRLYWYRQTLGQGPEFLTYFQNEAQLEKSRLLSDRFSAERPKGSFSTLEIQRTEQGDSAMYLCASSPPGSSYNEQFFGPGTRLTVL.

Comments on this clone: The junction does not match germline at one end; this may be a read error. CDR3 nucleotides: TGTGCCAGCAGCCAAGAGTTAAGGAGGCATCACTATTTT. Amino acids: CASSQELRRHHYF. V and J are TRBV4-2 and TRBJ1-4; D remains ambiguous. The CDR3 spans 13 residues. Germline V gene sequence: CDR1 LGHNA, CDR2 YNFKEQ.

This chain joins TRBV19 and TRBJ2-7; D perhaps matches TRBD1 (5 bases). The length of the CDR3 is 13 residues. Trimming took off 3 bases at V and 1 base at J, with 7 bases between the two ends. CDR1 and CDR2 (germline): LNHDA, SQIVND (reference sequence). This chain's CDR3 is CASSMQGSYEQYF. The CDR3 DNA sequence: TGTGCCAGTAGTATGCAGGGATCCTACGAGCAGTACTTC.

The J gene is TRBJ1-2, the V gene TRBV13; D perhaps matches TRBD1 (6 bases). With 3 bases removed from V and 2 bases from J, the gap between germline ends came to 7 bases. This CDR3 comprises 13 residues. Germline CDR1 PRHDT, CDR2 FYEKMQ (reference sequence). CDR3 nucleotides: TGTGCCAGCAGCTTTGGACAGAACTATGGCTACACCTTC. The encoded protein is CASSFGQNYGYTF.

The J gene is TRBJ2-3, the V gene TRBV21-1. TRBV21-1 is annotated as a pseudogene. The CDR3 covers 12 residues. CDR3 DNA: TGTGCCAGTGGATGGGGGACAGATACGCAGTATTTT. Encoded protein: CASGWGTDTQYF.

The chain carries TRBV7-9 and TRBJ2-3; unclear D gene. This CDR3 is 12 amino acids long. The ends were cut back, 0 bases at V and 6 bases at J, with 4 bases in the middle. In germline, CDR1 is SEHNR, CDR2 FQNEAQ (reference sequence). CDR3 amino acids: CASSLAPDTQYF. CDR3 in DNA: TGTGCCAGCAGCTTAGCCCCGGATACGCAGTATTTT. Using reference TRBV7-9 and TRBJ2-3 for the parts outside the CDR3, the full variable domain is DTGVSQNPRHKITKRGQNVTFRCDPISEHNRLYWYRQTLGQGPEFLTYFQNEAQLEKSRLLSDRFSAERPKGSFSTLEIQRTEQGDSAMYLCASSLAPDTQYFGPGTRLTVL.

This clone was seen only once. The V gene is TRBV28, the J gene TRBJ2-6, with TRBD1 as a possible D gene (5 bases). The CDR3 covers 16 residues. V gave up 10 bases and J gave up 0 bases, with 16 bases separating them. Germline CDR1 reads MDHEN; CDR2 reads SYDVKM. The CDR3 DNA sequence: TGTGCCACACACCAGGGTTTAAGCTCTGGGGCCAACGTCCTGACTTTC. It encodes CATHQGLSSGANVLTF.

The chain carries TRBV5-1 and TRBJ2-2; tentatively, D is TRBD2 (5 bases). The CDR3 totals 14 residues. V gave up 1 base and J gave up 6 bases, with 10 bases separating them. Germline-derived CDR1 and CDR2 are SGHRS and YFSETQ. The CDR3 region has the DNA TGCGCCAGCAGCTTGACTAGTGGGTCCGGGGAGCTGTTTTTT. It codes for CASSLTSGSGELFF.

This clone was seen a handful of times. CDR3 nucleotide sequence: TGTGCCACCAGCAGAGATTCAGGGGTTTATGCCTACAATGAGCAGTTCTTC. It yields the protein CATSRDSGVYAYNEQFF. The rearrangement links TRBV15 to TRBJ2-1, with D perhaps matching TRBD1 (6 bases). V lost 0 bases, J lost 2 bases, and 14 bases lay in between. The length of the CDR3 is 17 residues. Germline values: CDR1 LNHNV, CDR2 YYDKDF (reference sequence). Drawing the rest from reference TRBV15 and TRBJ2-1, the complete variable domain is DAMVIQNPRYQVTQFGKPVTLSCSQTLNHNVMYWYQQKSSQAPKLLFHYYDKDFNNEADTPDNFQSRRPNTSFCFLDIRSPGLGDTAMYLCATSRDSGVYAYNEQFFGPGTRLTVL.

This rearrangement joins TRBV30 to TRBJ1-5; TRBD1 is a possible D gene (5 bases). Per germline, CDR1 GTSNPN and CDR2 SVGIG (reference sequence). Trimming removed 0 bases at V and 2 bases at J, with 11 bases between. CDR3 length: 15 residues. CDR3 region: CAWSVNLGGNQPQHF. CDR3 DNA sequence: TGTGCCTGGAGTGTAAATCTGGGGGGCAATCAGCCCCAGCATTTT.

The gene calls are TRBV4-1 and TRBJ2-3, with 10 bases matching TRBD2. Germline assignment: CDR1 MGHRA and CDR2 YSYEKL. V lost 2 bases, J lost 0 bases, and 11 bases stayed unmatched. The CDR3 sequence is 19 residues long. In nucleotides, the CDR3 is TGCGCCAGCAGCCAATGGGTCGTTCAGCGGGAGGGGAGCACAGATACGCAGTATTTT. Protein: CASSQWVVQREGSTDTQYF.

The V call is TRBV27, the J call TRBJ2-1; unclear D gene. The CDR3 contains 14 residues. From germline, CDR1 is MNHEY and CDR2 SMNVEV (reference sequence). V was trimmed by 4 bases and J by 0 bases, leaving 7 bases between them. The CDR3 spells CASSSRSSYNEQFF. CDR3 coding DNA: TGTGCCAGCAGTTCCCGCAGCTCCTACAATGAGCAGTTCTTC.

This clone was picked up many times. This specimen includes other DNA sequences encoding the same CDR3. V and J are TRBV11-1 and TRBJ2-1; D unclear. Germline CDR1 reads SGHAT; CDR2 reads FQDESV (reference sequence). The CDR3 covers 13 residues. V dropped 1 base and J dropped 4 bases, with 5 bases sitting between them. CDR3 nucleotides: TGTGCCAGCAGCTTAGGACGGTACAATGAGCAGTTCTTC. It translates to CASSLGRYNEQFF. The variable domain in full, with the rest retrieved from reference TRBV11-1 and TRBJ2-1, is EAEVAQSPRYKITEKSQAVAFWCDPISGHATLYWYRQILGQGPELLVQFQDESVVDDSQLPKDRFSAERLKGVDSTLKIQPAELGDSAMYLCASSLGRYNEQFFGPGTRLTVL.

This chain links TRBV28 with TRBJ2-1; 10 positions agree with TRBD2. The CDR3 contains 13 residues. J lost 8 bases, V lost 7 bases, and 5 bases had no gene match. The V gene's germline CDR1 is MDHEN and CDR2 SYDVKM. The CDR3 DNA reads TGTGCCAGCACTAGCGGGAGTAAAGATGAGCAGTTCTTC. Translated: CASTSGSKDEQFF.

Notes on this clone: The junction departs from germline at one end; a sequencing error may be responsible. V usage is TRBV25-1 and J usage is TRBJ1-1, with D perhaps matching TRBD1 (6 bases). CDR3 size: 13 residues. Germline-derived CDR1 and CDR2 are MGHDK and SYGVNS. This chain's CDR3 is CANSELDSTEAFF. In DNA, the CDR3 is TGTGCCAACAGTGAATTGGACAGCACTGAAGCTTTCTTT.

Concerning this clone itself: Other DNA sequences of this sample code for an identical CDR3. V usage is TRBV10-1 and J usage is TRBJ2-2; D uncertain. Looked up from germline, CDR1 is WNHNN and CDR2 is SYGVQD (reference sequence). Trimming left V 7 bases short and J 7 bases short, with 13 bases between. The CDR3 is made up of 13 amino acids. CDR3 loop: CASTRSTGGELFF. CDR3 in DNA: TGCGCCAGCACCCGGTCGACGGGCGGGGAGCTGTTTTTT.